The source of this T cell receptor (beta chain) is a study of blood T cell repertoires in COVID-19 (dated by TCRdb to 2018 to 2021). For the wider study: The collaborator samples originated in the United States, Italy and Spain and spanned the acute and convalescent phases of COVID-19. A de-identified subject ID, COVID-19 status, age in years and sex were almost always included in the sample metadata. Where available, HLA class I and class II types were taken from metadata supplied by the sample provider and were not determined by assay-based typing. The material from the prospective study consisted of cDNA or gDNA derived from T cells, B-cell-depleted T cells, or PBMCs. Subjects who had been exposed to COVID-19, were actively infected with it, or had recovered from it provided the deeply sampled blood TCRbeta repertoires that made up the dataset. Samples were obtained from the ongoing ImmuneRACE study (first 160 participants) and from some 1,200 subjects provided by 6 global collaborators. The repertoires were released in a freely available public database meant as a resource for research on the immune response to SARS-CoV-2. What the research found in general, with its limitations: The quantity of clinical and demographic metadata differed by source and by participant and was supplied without curation.

CDR1 and CDR2 were assigned from the germline V gene as SGHRS and YFSETQ. There are 12 amino acids in the CDR3, from cysteine to phenylalanine inclusive. Only CDR3 DNA remains: 36 bases, in frame from the first base. Trimming costs V 7 bases and J 3 bases, and their ends lie 10 bases apart. Collaborating institutions collected whole blood in K2EDTA tubes following their own protocols. Collaborator samples were shipped for TCRbeta analysis as frozen whole blood, isolated PBMCs, or DNA extracted from either sample type. Points on this clone: The specificity of this receptor is unknown. No per-base quality is available; no much larger clone lies one base away.

TCRbeta CDR3 regions were amplified from genomic DNA using the immunoSEQ Assay, a bias-controlled multiplex PCR. From the authors' description of their analysis: The number of nucleated cells in each sample was estimated from the amplification of reference gene primers within the assay. Sequence reads were collapsed and filtered to measure the absolute abundance of every unique TCRbeta CDR3 rearrangement. For each sample, productive Simpson clonality was calculated as the square root of Simpson's diversity index over productive rearrangements. Drawn from immuneACCESS, this table holds only the in-frame rearrangements with V and J called that TCRdb kept. Clones are partly lost; checked studies trace under half to an unresolved V gene and leave the rest unexplained. From that table come the V and J calls and clone size; the DNA was used to work out D and trimming. The sample data list some 50,000 clones, and around 82% of these were observed just once. The ten biggest clones cover under 8.5% of the sample.

Sample: peripheral blood. The receptor chain draws on TRBV5-1 and TRBJ1-1, and perhaps TRBD1 as D gene, on 5 matching bases. This TCR derives from a woman aged 80 or over with acute or convalescent COVID-19. At the DNA level, the sequence is TGCGCCAGCGGGCGGGGGGACACTGAAGCTTTCTTT. This is translated as CASGRGDTEAFF. The reference TRBV5-1 and TRBJ1-1 proteins fill in what lies around the CDR3, so the full variable domain reads KAGVTQTPRYLIKTRGQQVTLSCSPISGHRSVSWYQQTPGQGLQFLFEYFSETQRNKGNFPGRFSGRQFSNSRSEMNVSTLELGDSALYLCASGRGDTEAFFGQGTRLTVV.